This T cell receptor (beta chain) was sequenced during a study of T cell repertoires in cytomegalovirus infection. Whole-study results and caveats: The ex vivo response was dominated by HLA-C-restricted CMV-specific TCR beta clonotypes.

Germline V gives CDR1 SGHTA, CDR2 FQGNSA. V was clipped by 6 bases and J by 2 bases, with 10 bases between them. This CDR3 has 13 amino acids. This clonotype was detected many times. Its cognate antigen is unknown. MiXCR, run by TCRdb on the reads, gives a single entry per CDR3 protein. This table holds some 150,000 distinct CDR3 sequences, more than 25% found once. The sequence was obtained from a human donor in good health (CMV status not recorded). Some clones in this sample may be carry-over from other donors' samples. The sequenced sample was CD8+ T cells from cultured PBMCs, obtained from culture after CMV antigen stimulation. The V and J genes are TRBV7-2 and TRBJ1-1; D not resolved. The CDR3 loop is CASSLGSNTEAFF. The DNA for the CDR3 is TGTGCCAGCAGTCTTGGGAGTAACACTGAAGCTTTCTTT. Together with reference TRBV7-2 and TRBJ1-1, the CDR3 gives the full variable domain: GAGVSQSPSNKVTEKGKDVELRCDPISGHTALYWYRQSLGQGLEFLIYFQGNSAPDKSGLPSDRFSAERTGGSVSTLTIQRTQQEDSAVYLCASSLGSNTEAFFGQGTRLTVV.